The clone carrying this T cell receptor (beta chain) has a single count. It is likely a read error: a sequence one base away is far more abundant. The data are from a study of cytotoxic CD8 clonotypes in ibrutinib-treated CLL. Assay: immunoSEQ multiplex PCR; the TCRdb copy retains only in-frame clones and omits some. Seen here are about 200,000 clones, roughly three quarters observed once, and the top ten hold 9.5% to 12%. The length of the CDR3 is 18 residues. Germline assignment: CDR1 LGHNA and CDR2 YNFKEQ. Trimming left V 4 bases short and J 0 bases short, with 20 bases between. This TCR derives from a human donor with chronic lymphocytic leukemia. The rearrangement joins TRBV4-2 to TRBJ2-3; D not certain. The sample in question was PBMCs, obtained after 12 months of ibrutinib treatment. The CDR3 protein is CASSPQQDTGWSTDTQYF. For the CDR3, the DNA is TGTGCCAGCAGCCCCCAACAAGACACTGGTTGGAGCACAGATACGCAGTATTTT.